The rows below give T cell receptor beta chains drawn from one sample of a study of neoadjuvant anti-PD-1 for oral cavity cancer. Repertoires were generated with immunoSEQ multiplex PCR, while TCRdb's copy carries only in-frame clones and drops some. Of tens of thousands of clones in the sample, 65% to 85% were seen once. Sequenced here: PBMCs, sampled before nivolumab (anti-PD-1) treatment. The receptor set was obtained from a person between 40 and 79 years old with oral cavity squamous cell carcinoma. The CDR3 runs from the conserved cysteine through the conserved F or W. A D gene is named only where the DNA matches it firmly. For some rows the clone size is stated as once, few or many, or as a class when expanded; others skip it.

j_call clone_size v_call d_call cdr3_aa cdr3_nt
TRBJ2-5 few TRBV6-6 TRBD1 CASSTGTGWETQYF TGTGCCAGCAGTACCGGGACAGGTTGGGAGACCCAGTACTTC
TRBJ2-1 - TRBV5-1 TRBD2 CASSLERGSVNNEQFF TGCGCCAGCAGCTTGGAACGCGGGAGCGTAAACAATGAGCAGTTCTTC
TRBJ2-3 - TRBV2 TRBD2 CASSRLAGGPVGDTQYF TGTGCCAGCAGTCGACTAGCGGGGGGGCCGGTCGGAGATACGCAGTATTTT
TRBJ1-2 - TRBV19 TRBD1 CASGSGTGGYGYTF TGTGCCAGTGGTTCCGGGACAGGGGGCTATGGCTACACCTTC
TRBJ2-6 - TRBV7-6 TRBD2 CASITRERGYSGANVLTF TGTGCCAGCATCACCCGGGAGCGGGGGTACTCTGGGGCCAACGTCCTGACTTTC
TRBJ2-7 - TRBV10-3 TRBD1 CAISVLTGMDEQYF TGTGCCATCAGTGTTTTGACAGGGATGGACGAGCAGTACTTC
TRBJ1-4 - TRBV18 - CASSSTGLGSEKLFF TGTGCCAGCTCATCGACAGGACTCGGTAGTGAAAAACTGTTTTTT
TRBJ2-7 - TRBV23-1 TRBD1 CASSQWGTGLAYEQYF TGCGCCAGCAGTCAATGGGGGACAGGGCTCGCCTACGAGCAGTACTTC
TRBJ1-4 - TRBV19 - CASSTHNNEKLFF TGTGCCAGTAGTACGCATAATAATGAAAAACTGTTTTTT
TRBJ2-5 - TRBV6-5 - CASSYEGWGGETQYF TGTGCCAGCAGTTATGAAGGATGGGGCGGGGAGACCCAGTACTTC
TRBJ2-3 few TRBV2 TRBD1 CASTFRTGAGDTQYF TGTGCCAGCACTTTTCGGACAGGGGCGGGAGATACGCAGTATTTT
TRBJ2-7 - TRBV5-1 TRBD2 CASSWGTSGKSSYEQYF TGCGCCAGCAGCTGGGGGACTAGCGGCAAAAGCTCCTACGAGCAGTACTTC
TRBJ2-7 few TRBV2 TRBD1 CASRVGQGLIYEQYF TGTGCCAGCAGGGTCGGACAGGGCTTGATCTACGAGCAGTACTTC
TRBJ2-3 once TRBV5-5 - CASKSARIQDTQYF TGTGCCAGCAAAAGCGCTAGGATTCAGGATACGCAGTATTTT
TRBJ2-1 - TRBV11-2 - CASSLNPPGVGNEQFF TGTGCCAGCAGCTTGAACCCCCCAGGGGTTGGGAATGAGCAGTTCTTC
TRBJ2-7 few TRBV5-1 - CASSLFDSYEQYF TGCGCCAGCAGTCTGTTTGACAGCTACGAGCAGTACTTC
TRBJ1-1 once TRBV5-4 - CASSLVAVNTEAFF TGTGCCAGCAGCTTGGTGGCAGTGAACACTGAAGCTTTCTTT
TRBJ1-2 - TRBV14 TRBD1 CASSPRDRGSNYGYTF TGTGCCAGCAGCCCCCGGGACAGGGGATCTAACTATGGCTACACCTTC
TRBJ2-3 - TRBV4-2 TRBD2 CASSQETSGVTDTQYF TGTGCCAGCAGCCAAGAAACTAGCGGGGTCACAGATACGCAGTATTTT
TRBJ1-2 - TRBV11-2 - CASSLEGVPYDYTF TGTGCCAGCAGCTTAGAGGGAGTCCCCTATGACTACACCTTC
TRBJ1-2 - TRBV14 TRBD1 CASSQGGTGFRGYTF TGTGCCAGCAGCCAAGGGGGGACAGGGTTTCGGGGCTACACCTTC
TRBJ1-6 - TRBV6-1 TRBD1 CASTRTGGGGALHF TGTGCCAGCACTAGGACAGGGGGCGGTGGAGCCCTCCACTTT
TRBJ1-3 - TRBV7-9 TRBD1 CASTRDRASGNTIYF TGTGCCAGCACCCGGGACAGGGCCTCTGGAAACACCATATATTTT
TRBJ1-6 - TRBV18 - CASSPGDSPLHF TGTGCCAGCTCACCGGGGGATTCACCCCTCCACTTT
TRBJ1-4 - TRBV7-9 - CASSLSPVATNEKLFF TGTGCCAGCAGCTTAAGTCCGGTCGCAACTAATGAAAAACTGTTTTTT
TRBJ1-5 - TRBV10-3 - CAISESDSLPQHF TGTGCCATCAGTGAGTCGGACAGCCTCCCCCAGCATTTT
TRBJ1-6 few TRBV7-3 TRBD1 CASSLAGGGNSPLHF TGTGCCAGCAGCTTAGCAGGGGGTGGTAATTCACCCCTCCACTTT
TRBJ2-1 - TRBV25-1 - CATETRSSYNEQFF TGTGCCACAGAGACCCGGAGCTCCTACAATGAGCAGTTCTTC
TRBJ2-5 - TRBV28 TRBD1 CASKTGQETQYF TGTGCCAGCAAGACAGGGCAAGAGACCCAGTACTTC
TRBJ2-3 - TRBV5-1 - CASSSISRGSSDTQYF TGCGCCAGCAGCTCCATCTCGAGGGGGAGCTCAGATACGCAGTATTTT
TRBJ1-1 - TRBV5-1 TRBD1 CASSLAGGVNTEAFF TGCGCCAGCAGCTTGGCAGGGGGGGTGAACACTGAAGCTTTCTTT
TRBJ1-6 few TRBV10-1 TRBD1 CASSGDRTDSPLHF TGCGCCAGCAGTGGGGACAGAACGGATTCACCCCTCCACTTT
TRBJ2-5 - TRBV5-1 TRBD2 CASSFVAGPQETQYF TGCGCCAGCAGCTTTGTAGCGGGGCCCCAAGAGACCCAGTACTTC
TRBJ2-2 - TRBV11-2 - CASPLSEWTGELFF TGTGCCAGCCCCTTGAGTGAATGGACCGGGGAGCTGTTTTTT
TRBJ1-2 - TRBV6-1 TRBD1 CASSESQGVGYTF TGTGCCAGCAGTGAATCGCAGGGGGTAGGATACACCTTC
TRBJ2-5 - TRBV10-2 - CASSAHLQETQYF TGCGCCAGCTCAGCGCACCTACAAGAGACCCAGTACTTC